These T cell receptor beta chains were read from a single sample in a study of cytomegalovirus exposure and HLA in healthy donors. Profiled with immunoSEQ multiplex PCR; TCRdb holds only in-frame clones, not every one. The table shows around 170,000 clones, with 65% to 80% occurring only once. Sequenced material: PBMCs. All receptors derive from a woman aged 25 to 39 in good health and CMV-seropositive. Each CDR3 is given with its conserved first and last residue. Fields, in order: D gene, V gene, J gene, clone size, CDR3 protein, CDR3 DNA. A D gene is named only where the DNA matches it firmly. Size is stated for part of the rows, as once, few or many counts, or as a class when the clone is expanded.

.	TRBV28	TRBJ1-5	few	CASSFPKNPSLTYQPQHF	TGTGCCAGCAGTTTCCCCAAAAACCCAAGCCTAACCTATCAGCCCCAGCATTTT
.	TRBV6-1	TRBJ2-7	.	CASSEALGSSYEQYF	TGTGCCAGCAGTGAAGCGCTAGGGAGTAGCTACGAGCAGTACTTC
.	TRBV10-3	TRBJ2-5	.	CAISESSGPGTAQYF	TGTGCCATCAGTGAGTCTAGCGGACCCGGGACGGCCCAGTACTTC
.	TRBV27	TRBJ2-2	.	CASSSRGGGELFF	TGTGCCAGCAGTTCCCGAGGAGGCGGGGAGCTGTTTTTT
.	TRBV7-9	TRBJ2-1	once	CASSLTSGEQFF	TGTGCCAGCAGCCTAACCAGCGGTGAGCAGTTCTTC
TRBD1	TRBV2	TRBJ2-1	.	CASTLDRVIQFF	TGTGCCAGCACCCTTGACAGGGTAATACAGTTCTTC
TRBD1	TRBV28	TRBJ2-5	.	CASSRGQSQETQYF	TGTGCCAGCAGCCGGGGACAGAGTCAAGAGACCCAGTACTTC
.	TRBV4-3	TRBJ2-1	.	CASSLQVSSYNEQFF	TGCGCCAGCAGCCTCCAGGTGAGCTCCTACAATGAGCAGTTCTTC
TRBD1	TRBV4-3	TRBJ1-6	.	CASSPRQGGNSPLHF	TGCGCCAGCAGCCCTCGACAGGGAGGTAATTCACCCCTCCACTTT
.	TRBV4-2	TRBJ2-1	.	CASSHPPGGNEQFF	TGTGCCAGCAGCCACCCCCCCGGGGGCAATGAGCAGTTCTTC
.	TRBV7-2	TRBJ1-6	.	CASSYLNSPLHF	TGTGCCAGCAGCTATCTAAATTCACCCCTCCACTTT
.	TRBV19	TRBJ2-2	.	CASSIVGLTGELFF	TGTGCCAGTAGTATAGTCGGTCTGACCGGGGAGCTGTTTTTT
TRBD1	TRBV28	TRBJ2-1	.	CASWATGYNEQFF	TGTGCCAGCTGGGCGACAGGGTACAATGAGCAGTTCTTC
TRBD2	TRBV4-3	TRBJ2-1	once	CASSQQLAGADEQFF	TGCGCCAGCAGCCAACAACTAGCGGGGGCCGATGAGCAGTTCTTC
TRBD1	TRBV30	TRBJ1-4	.	CASGRQGEEKLFF	TGTGCCTCCGGTCGGCAGGGGGAGGAAAAACTGTTTTTT
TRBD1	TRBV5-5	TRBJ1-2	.	CASSRDRGQGYTF	TGTGCCAGCAGCCGCGACAGGGGACAAGGCTACACCTTC
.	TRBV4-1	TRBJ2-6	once	CASSPRSGANVLTF	TGCGCCAGCAGCCCCCGCTCTGGGGCCAACGTCCTGACTTTC
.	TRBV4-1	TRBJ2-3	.	CASSPTGLGTQYF	TGCGCCAGCAGCCCTACAGGGCTGGGTACGCAGTATTTT
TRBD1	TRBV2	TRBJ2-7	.	CASSSSRDRGSHEQYF	TGTGCCAGCAGTTCTTCCCGGGACAGGGGATCCCACGAGCAGTACTTC
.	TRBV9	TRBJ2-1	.	CASSIDSSEQFF	TGTGCCAGCAGCATCGACAGTAGCGAGCAGTTCTTC
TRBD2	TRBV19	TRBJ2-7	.	CASSTSGGDVEQYF	TGTGCCAGTAGTACTAGCGGGGGCGACGTCGAGCAGTACTTC
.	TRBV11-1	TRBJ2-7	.	CASSLALMRTDDSSYEQYF	TGTGCCAGCAGCTTAGCCTTAATGAGGACAGACGATTCGTCCTACGAGCAGTACTTC
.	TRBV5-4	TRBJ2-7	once	CASSEGQYYEQYF	TGTGCCAGCAGCGAAGGACAGTACTACGAGCAGTACTTC
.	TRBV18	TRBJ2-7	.	CASSPGSYEQYF	TGTGCCAGCTCACCAGGCAGCTACGAGCAGTACTTC
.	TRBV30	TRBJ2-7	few	CAWTGQSYEQYF	TGTGCCTGGACGGGACAATCCTACGAGCAGTACTTC
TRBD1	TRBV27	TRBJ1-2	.	CASSWADRVGYTF	TGTGCCAGCAGTTGGGCCGACAGGGTTGGCTACACCTTC
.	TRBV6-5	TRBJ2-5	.	CASSYSPETLKETQYF	TGTGCCAGCAGTTACTCTCCGGAGACCCTAAAAGAGACCCAGTACTTC
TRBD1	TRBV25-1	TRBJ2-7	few	CASKTGYEQYF	TGTGCCAGCAAGACAGGGTACGAGCAGTACTTC
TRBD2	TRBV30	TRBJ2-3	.	CAWRQWGLAGGDTQYF	TGTGCCTGGAGACAATGGGGACTAGCGGGGGGGGATACGCAGTATTTT
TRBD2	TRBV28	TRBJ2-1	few	CASRISGGAGNNEQFF	TGTGCCAGCAGGATTAGCGGGGGGGCAGGCAACAATGAGCAGTTCTTC
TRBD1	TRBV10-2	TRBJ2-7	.	CASTGTGGLYEQYF	TGCGCCAGCACCGGGACAGGGGGCTTGTACGAGCAGTACTTC
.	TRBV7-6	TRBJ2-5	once	CASSESQGGETQYF	TGTGCCAGCAGCGAATCACAGGGAGGGGAGACCCAGTACTTC
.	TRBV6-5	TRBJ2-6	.	CASSYLSGANGLTF	TGTGCCAGCAGTTACCTCTCTGGGGCCAACGGCCTGACTTTC
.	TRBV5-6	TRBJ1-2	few	CASSYPDRTNYGYTF	TGTGCCAGCAGCTACCCAGACAGGACAAACTATGGCTACACCTTC
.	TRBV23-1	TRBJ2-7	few	CASSQRRQAYEQYF	TGCGCCAGCAGTCAACGTAGACAGGCCTACGAGCAGTACTTC
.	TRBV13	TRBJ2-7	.	CASSKDFPTYEQYF	TGTGCCAGCAGCAAAGACTTTCCAACCTACGAGCAGTACTTC
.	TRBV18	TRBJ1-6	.	CASSREADNSPLHF	TGTGCCAGCTCACGAGAAGCCGATAATTCACCCCTCCACTTT
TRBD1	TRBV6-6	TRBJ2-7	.	CASARGTGIYEQYF	TGTGCCAGCGCACGGGGGACAGGTATTTACGAGCAGTACTTC
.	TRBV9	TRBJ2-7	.	CASSARAGESYEQYF	TGTGCCAGCAGCGCCCGGGCAGGGGAATCCTACGAGCAGTACTTC
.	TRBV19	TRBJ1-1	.	CASSPHSRTEAFF	TGTGCCAGTAGTCCCCACTCGCGCACTGAAGCTTTCTTT